This T cell receptor beta chain was profiled in a study of OX40 agonist ivuxolimab in advanced cancers. Study in general: Age averaged around 58 years (range about 23 to 80), and approximately 80% were male. Study results and limitations: The study observed clonal expansion of CD4+ and CD8+ blood T cells by week 6 at 0.1 to 3.0 mg/kg. Relative to CD4+, CD8+ T cells held more expanded clones on average. With doses of 0.1-3.0 mg/kg, partial responders showed among the lowest clonal expansion.

Remarks on this clone: Its specificity is unknown.

The assay was immunoSEQ multiplex PCR, and TCRdb's table has in-frame clones only and misses some. The sample has approximately 69,000 clones, 90% seen once. This specimen consisted of CD4+ or CD8+ T cells sorted from blood, obtained in a trial of the OX40 agonist ivuxolimab. This clonotype was sampled from an adult with an advanced solid tumor such as melanoma, head and neck, liver or kidney cancer.

The CDR3 loop reads CASSPPISGLAGSNEQFF. The CDR3 DNA sequence: TGTGCCAGCTCACCACCGATTTCGGGACTAGCGGGAAGCAATGAGCAGTTCTTC. This chain joins TRBV18 and TRBJ2-1; 13 bases line up with TRBD2. This CDR3 comprises 18 residues. V dropped 0 bases and J dropped 6; count of bases not matched to a gene: 8. CDR1 is KGHSH, CDR2 LQKENI, per germline. Full variable domain (missing parts from reference TRBV18 and TRBJ2-1): NAGVMQNPRHLVRRRGQEARLRCSPMKGHSHVYWYRQLPEEGLKFMVYLQKENIIDESGMPKERFSAEFPKEGPSILRIQQVVRGDSAAYFCASSPPISGLAGSNEQFFGPGTRLTVL.